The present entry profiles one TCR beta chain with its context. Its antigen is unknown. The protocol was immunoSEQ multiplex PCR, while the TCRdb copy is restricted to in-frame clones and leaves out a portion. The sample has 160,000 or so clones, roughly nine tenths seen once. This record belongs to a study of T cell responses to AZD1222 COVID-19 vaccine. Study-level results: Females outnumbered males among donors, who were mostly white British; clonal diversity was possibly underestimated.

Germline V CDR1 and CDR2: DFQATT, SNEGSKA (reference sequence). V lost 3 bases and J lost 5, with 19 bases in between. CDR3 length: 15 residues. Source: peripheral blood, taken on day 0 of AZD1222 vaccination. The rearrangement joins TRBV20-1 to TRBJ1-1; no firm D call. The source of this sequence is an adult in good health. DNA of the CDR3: TGCAGTGCTAGTTCCTTCGGAGCGGGATGGACTGAAGCTTTCTTT. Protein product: CSASSFGAGWTEAFF.